A selection of T cell receptor beta chains follows, all from one sample in a study of tumor and adjacent non-tumor tissue in lung cancer. TCRdb passed the multiplex PCR reads through MiXCR, listing each CDR3 protein once. The sample lists tens of thousands of distinct CDR3 sequences; about 55% were seen once. The sequenced sample was distant non-tumor lung tissue. Receptor source: a man aged 70 or older with non-small cell lung cancer. The CDR3 runs from the conserved cysteine through the conserved F or W. A D gene is named only where the DNA matches it firmly. Some rows have no size entry. The others give once, few or many, or a class for an expanded clone.

size: -
D: -
V: TRBV6-5
J: TRBJ2-7
CDR3: CANSYSIAGSGGSEQYF
DNA: TGTGCCAACAGTTACTCGATTGCGGGGTCGGGGGGCTCCGAGCAGTACTTC

size: -
D: TRBD2
V: TRBV29-1
J: TRBJ2-7
CDR3: CSVEIAGADQYF
DNA: TGCAGCGTTGAAATAGCGGGAGCTGATCAATACTTC

size: -
D: -
V: TRBV11-2
J: TRBJ2-7
CDR3: CASNPLTVRDEQYF
DNA: TGTGCCAGCAACCCCCTCACTGTAAGAGACGAGCAGTATTTC

size: -
D: -
V: TRBV4-2
J: TRBJ2-1
CDR3: CASNSIHRISVCEQFF
DNA: TGTGCCAGCAACTCAATTCACCGGATTAGCGTGTGTGAGCAGTTCTTC

size: -
D: -
V: TRBV4-1
J: TRBJ1-6
CDR3: CASNQVVGLSSYNSPLHF
DNA: TGCGCCAGCAACCAAGTGGTCGGCCTGAGCTCCTATAATTCACCCCTCCACTTT

size: -
D: -
V: TRBV6-1
J: TRBJ1-2
CDR3: CASSITASFNYGYTF
DNA: TGTGCCAGCAGTATAACAGCCTCCTTTAACTATGGCTACACCTTC

size: -
D: -
V: TRBV7-8
J: TRBJ1-2
CDR3: CASSSNLGRDHGYTF
DNA: TGTGCCAGCAGCTCCAACTTGGGACGCGACCATGGCTACACCTTC

size: once
D: TRBD2
V: TRBV29-1
J: TRBJ2-7
CDR3: CSVKRGGEQYF
DNA: TGCAGCGTGAAACGGGGAGGGGAGCAGTACTTC

size: -
D: -
V: TRBV4-2
J: TRBJ1-4
CDR3: CASSRGAQQATNEKLFF
DNA: TGTGCCAGCAGTCGAGGGGCACAGCAAGCAACTAATGAAAAACTGTTTTTT

size: few
D: TRBD1
V: TRBV20-1
J: TRBJ2-7
CDR3: CSALQGPREQYF
DNA: TGCAGTGCTCTACAGGGGCCCCGGGAGCAGTACTTC

size: -
D: -
V: TRBV29-1
J: TRBJ2-3
CDR3: CSARQGVSTKGLIGTDTRYF
DNA: TGCAGCGCGAGGCAGGGAGTGAGCACCAAAGGTTTGATCGGAACAGATACGCGGTATTTT

size: many
D: -
V: TRBV29-1
J: TRBJ2-3
CDR3: CSVEDILGAAGSQYF
DNA: TGCAGCGTTGAAGATATCTTGGGTGCGGCAGGCTCGCAGTATTTT

size: many
D: TRBD1
V: TRBV4-1
J: TRBJ1-4
CDR3: CASSRGQDEKLFF
DNA: TGCGCCAGCAGCCGTGGACAGGATGAAAAACTGTTTTTT

size: many
D: -
V: TRBV5-6
J: TRBJ2-1
CDR3: CASSFRGSYNEQFF
DNA: TGTGCCAGCAGCTTCAGGGGCTCCTACAATGAGCAGTTCTTC

size: -
D: TRBD1
V: TRBV29-1
J: TRBJ1-5
CDR3: CSVTTGGRNRPQHF
DNA: TGCAGCGTGACAACAGGGGGCAGGAATCGACCCCAGCATTTT

size: -
D: -
V: TRBV11-2
J: TRBJ2-1
CDR3: CASSLAGGGYNEQFF
DNA: TGTGCCAGCAGCTTAGCGGGTGGCGGTTACAATGAGCAATTCTTC

size: -
D: -
V: TRBV12-1
J: TRBJ2-3
CDR3: CASSHQGEGTGTQYF
DNA: TGTGCCAGCAGCCACCAGGGGGAGGGCACAGGTACGCAGTATTTT

size: many
D: -
V: TRBV6-6
J: TRBJ2-7
CDR3: CASSSRQYEQYF
DNA: TGTGCCAGCAGTTCGAGGCAGTACGAGCAGTACTTC

size: -
D: TRBD1
V: TRBV4-1
J: TRBJ2-1
CDR3: CASSQGPIQGTGRYNEQFF
DNA: TGCGCCAGCAGCCAAGGTCCTATCCAAGGGACAGGGAGGTACAATGAGCAGTTCTTC

size: -
D: -
V: TRBV11-3
J: TRBJ2-3
CDR3: CASSLGWATDTQYF
DNA: TGTGCCAGCAGCTTAGGGTGGGCCACAGATACACAGTATTTT

size: -
D: -
V: TRBV24-1
J: TRBJ2-5
CDR3: CATSDSKETQYF
DNA: TGTGCCACCAGTGATAGTAAAGAGACCCAGTACTTC

size: -
D: -
V: TRBV28
J: TRBJ2-5
CDR3: CASSFLGYGETQYF
DNA: TGTGCCAGCAGTTTCCTAGGGTACGGGGAGACCCAGTACTTC

size: few
D: TRBD1
V: TRBV9
J: TRBJ2-1
CDR3: CASSGRGPSSYNEQFF
DNA: TGTGCCAGCAGCGGAAGGGGGCCGAGCTCCTACAATGAGCAGTTCTTC

size: few
D: -
V: TRBV20-1
J: TRBJ2-4
CDR3: CSAPSGSVRNIQYF
DNA: TGCAGTGCCCCCTCGGGGAGCGTCCGGAACATTCAGTACTTC

size: many
D: TRBD2
V: TRBV11-1
J: TRBJ2-4
CDR3: CASSLSSGGPRLDIQYF
DNA: TGTGCCAGCAGCTTAAGTAGCGGGGGACCCCGGTTGGACATTCAGTACTTC

size: -
D: -
V: TRBV11-2
J: TRBJ2-3
CDR3: CASSFVGGRRDTQYF
DNA: TGTGCCAGCAGCTTTGTAGGGGGAAGGAGGGATACGCAGTATTTT

size: few
D: -
V: TRBV7-9
J: TRBJ1-5
CDR3: CASSVEWGGPQHF
DNA: TGTGCCAGCAGCGTGGAGTGGGGGGGGCCCCAGCATTTT

size: -
D: -
V: TRBV29-1
J: TRBJ2-1
CDR3: CCVAPLRWGYNEQFF
DNA: TGCTGCGTTGCCCCCTTGAGGTGGGGATACAATGAGCAGTTCTTC

size: -
D: -
V: TRBV6-6
J: TRBJ1-2
CDR3: CASSYTRTEADGYTF
DNA: TGTGCCAGCAGTTACACAAGGACAGAGGCAGATGGCTACACCTTC

size: -
D: TRBD2
V: TRBV20-1
J: TRBJ2-1
CDR3: CSARAGGRGGQHEQFF
DNA: TGCAGTGCCAGGGCCGGGGGGCGGGGGGGCCAGCATGAGCAGTTCTTC

size: -
D: -
V: TRBV11-2
J: TRBJ2-1
CDR3: CASGIPKGGEQFF
DNA: TGTGCCAGCGGCATCCCCAAAGGAGGTGAGCAGTTCTTC

size: -
D: TRBD1
V: TRBV11-2
J: TRBJ1-6
CDR3: CASNIRTGGGPPLHF
DNA: TGTGCCAGCAACATCAGAACAGGGGGGGGTCCACCCCTCCATTTT

size: -
D: -
V: TRBV6-5
J: TRBJ2-3
CDR3: CTPPRGQSGDTQYF
DNA: TGTACCCCCCCAAGGGGTCAGAGCGGAGATACGCAATATTTT

size: medium-sized
D: TRBD1
V: TRBV29-1
J: TRBJ2-5
CDR3: CSVEDLQGGVGQYF
DNA: TGCAGCGTTGAAGACCTACAGGGGGGAGTTGGTCAGTACTTC

size: -
D: -
V: TRBV7-9
J: TRBJ2-2
CDR3: CASIHPGRSNTGELFF
DNA: TGTGCCAGCATCCACCCCGGCAGATCGAACACCGGGGAGCTGTTTTTT

size: many
D: -
V: TRBV29-1
J: TRBJ1-1
CDR3: CSVGTGKGDTEAFF
DNA: TGCAGCGTTGGTACAGGGAAGGGCGACACTGAAGCTTTCTTT

size: few
D: TRBD1
V: TRBV5-4
J: TRBJ1-3
CDR3: CASSRDSSTGNTIYF
DNA: TGTGCCAGCAGCCGGGACAGTAGCACTGGAAACACCATATATTTT

size: many
D: -
V: TRBV10-3
J: TRBJ2-2
CDR3: CAISGPRTAMGAGELFF
DNA: TGTGCCATCAGTGGACCCCGGACAGCCATGGGTGCCGGGGAGCTGTTTTTT

size: -
D: -
V: TRBV28
J: TRBJ2-7
CDR3: CASSSRQSYEQYF
DNA: TGTGCCAGCAGTTCTCGACAGAGCTACGAGCAGTACTTC

size: many
D: TRBD2
V: TRBV7-9
J: TRBJ2-1
CDR3: CASSTLAGPSYNEQFF
DNA: TGTGCCAGCAGCACCCTAGCGGGCCCGTCCTACAATGAGCAGTTCTTC

size: -
D: TRBD2
V: TRBV5-6
J: TRBJ2-1
CDR3: CASIFLSGCDSYNEQFF
DNA: TGTGCCAGCATCTTCCTTAGCGGGTGTGACTCCTACAATGAGCAGTTCTTC